Each of the 13 T cell receptor beta chains below was sequenced from the same sample in a study of T cell responses to AZD1222 COVID-19 vaccine. Some clones are missing from TCRdb's copy, which holds only in-frame ones; the method was immunoSEQ multiplex PCR. The sample has about 100,000 clones; roughly 87% are singletons. Sequencing used peripheral blood, obtained on day 0 of AZD1222 vaccination. The source is an adult in good health.

V gene TRBV18 combines with J gene TRBJ1-4; 9 bases line up with TRBD1. The CDR3 covers 16 residues. Germline V lookup: CDR1 KGHSH, CDR2 LQKENI. Trimming at V came to 3 bases and at J to 7 bases, leaving 9 bases not matched to a gene. The CDR3 DNA reads as TGTGCCAGCTCACCGAGCCGCCGACAGGGGGGTGAAAAACTGTTTTTT. Amino acids: CASSPSRRQGGEKLFF.

CDR3: CASSLWTEAFF. The CDR3 DNA is TGTGCCAGCAGTTTGTGGACTGAAGCTTTCTTT. V is TRBV28 and J is TRBJ1-1; D is undetermined. Deletions cut 3 bases from V and 5 bases from J, with 4 bases between. The V gene's germline CDR1 is MDHEN and CDR2 SYDVKM. CDR3 length: 11 amino acids.

This sequence joins TRBV3-1 (or the pseudogene TRBV3-2) and TRBJ2-2; D is possibly TRBD2 (5 bases). Looked up from germline, CDR1 is LGHDT and CDR2 is YNNKEL (reference sequence). V was cut by 3 bases and J by 4 bases, with 21 bases left in between. This CDR3 spans 18 amino acids. The CDR3 DNA is TGTGCCAGCAGCCACACCTATCTTAACGGCGGGTCCACCGGGGAGCTGTTTTTT. Translated, it gives CASSHTYLNGGSTGELFF.

The table lists this clone with a few counts. The J gene is TRBJ2-7, the V gene TRBV7-2, with 7 bases that match TRBD2. This CDR3 has 14 residues. With V trimmed by 3 bases and J by 2 bases, 4 bases remained unmatched. Germline values: CDR1 SGHTA, CDR2 FQGNSA. The CDR3 region is CASSLASGAYEQYF. The CDR3 nucleotides are TGTGCCAGCAGCTTGGCTAGCGGAGCCTACGAGCAGTACTTC.

V and J are TRBV27 and TRBJ2-6; possible D gene TRBD2, 5 bases. In germline, CDR1 is MNHEY, CDR2 SMNVEV (reference sequence). V shed 5 bases and J shed 0 bases, with 8 bases lying between them. CDR3 length: 15 residues. Here the CDR3 DNA reads TGTGCCAGCAGTCTTACTAGCTCTGGGGCCAACGTCCTGACTTTC. This gives the protein CASSLTSSGANVLTF.

The chain carries TRBV5-8 and TRBJ2-3; tentative D call: TRBD2 (5 bases). Germline-derived CDR1 and CDR2 are SGHTS and YDEGEE. The CDR3 runs 15 residues. Trimming left V 0 bases short and J 9 bases short, with 17 bases between. CDR3: CASSLGARFGETQYF. CDR3 nucleotide sequence: TGTGCCAGCAGCTTGGGGGCTAGATTTGGGGAGACGCAGTATTTT.

V usage is TRBV7-2 and J usage is TRBJ1-2; 10 nucleotides match TRBD1. Germline CDR1 SGHTA, CDR2 FQGNSA. CDR3 length equals 15 residues. Trimming cost V 5 bases and J 8 bases; bases outside gene matches: 11. The CDR3 coding sequence is TGTGCCAGCAGCCGGAACCTTGGACAGGGGGAGGGCTACACCTTC. Translation gives CASSRNLGQGEGYTF.

The chain joins TRBV5-4 to TRBJ2-2; D perhaps matches TRBD2 (6 bases). This CDR3 contains 15 residues. In germline, CDR1 is SGHNT, CDR2 YYREEE (reference sequence). V lost 4 bases, J lost 0 bases, and 10 bases lay in between. The CDR3 bases are TGTGCCAGCAGCGTCGGGACTTCGAACACCGGGGAGCTGTTTTTT. Residues: CASSVGTSNTGELFF.

V gene TRBV30 combines with J gene TRBJ2-5; a weak D match, TRBD2 (5 bases). The CDR3 consists of 14 residues. V was cut by 3 bases and J by 4 bases, with 15 bases left in between. Germline loops: CDR1 GTSNPN, CDR2 SVGIG (reference sequence). The CDR3 loop is CAWRDEGWGETQYF. In DNA form, the CDR3 reads TGTGCCTGGAGGGATGAGGGTTGGGGAGAGACCCAGTACTTC.

The chain is built from TRBV7-2 and TRBJ2-7; 9 bases fit TRBD1. CDR1 and CDR2 (germline): SGHTA, FQGNSA. The V gene end was trimmed by 4 bases and the J gene end by 4 bases; junction bases not matched to a gene: 5. This CDR3 comprises 14 residues. DNA of the CDR3: TGTGCCAGCAGCTCTCGCGGACAGGGGTACGAGCAGTACTTC. This translates into CASSSRGQGYEQYF.

The V gene is TRBV19, the J gene TRBJ2-2; possible D gene TRBD2, 6 bases. Germline V CDR1 and CDR2: LNHDA, SQIVND (reference sequence). This CDR3 contains 16 residues. The germline V and J ends were trimmed by 2 bases and 0 bases, with 10 bases remaining between them. CDR3 in amino acids: CASSIQAGSNTGELFF. The CDR3, as DNA: TGTGCCAGTAGTATACAAGCGGGTTCGAACACCGGGGAGCTGTTTTTT.

The chain joins TRBV7-6 to TRBJ2-7; weak D call: TRBD2 (5 bases). This CDR3 is 16 amino acids long. Trimming stripped 1 base from V and 3 bases from J, with 16 bases between. The germline CDR1 and CDR2 sequences are SGHVS and FNYEAQ. The CDR3 protein is CASSLEGNSEGYEQYF. The CDR3 coding sequence is TGTGCCAGCAGCTTAGAGGGTAATAGCGAAGGCTACGAGCAGTACTTC.

The chain has TRBV19 and TRBJ2-1; weak D call: TRBD1 (5 bases). V was shortened by 5 bases and J by 9 bases, with 14 bases between the two germline ends. CDR3 size: 13 residues. Germline CDR1 reads LNHDA; CDR2 reads SQIVND (reference sequence). CDR3: CASSLPPRGEQFF. The CDR3, as DNA: TGTGCCAGTAGTCTACCCCCTAGGGGTGAGCAGTTCTTC. Filled out from reference TRBV19 and TRBJ2-1, the complete variable domain reads DGGITQSPKYLFRKEGQNVTLSCEQNLNHDAMYWYRQDPGQGLRLIYYSQIVNDFQKGDIAEGYSVSREKKESFPLTVTSAQKNPTAFYLCASSLPPRGEQFFGPGTRLTVL.